One and the same sample provided the 28 T cell receptor beta chains below, sequenced in a study of post-analysis software for immune sequencing data. Overall study results and limits: TRBV segments more frequent in patients than in controls numbered roughly 5 and included TRBV5-6, TRBV5-1 and TRBV20-1.

Unique molecular identifiers were built into the TCR beta cDNA libraries. TCRdb independently ran MiXCR on the PCR reads; one entry per CDR3 protein. The sample lists roughly 800,000 distinct CDR3 sequences, roughly 27% occurring once. No cognate antigen is known for these TCRs. The material sequenced was blood. These receptors all come from a girl aged 10-17 years with multiple sclerosis.

This clonotype was seen only a few times. The chain has TRBV11-2 and TRBJ2-5; maybe TRBD1 (5 bases). V shed 1 base and J shed 5 bases, with 11 bases lying between them. This CDR3 has 14 residues. Per germline, CDR1 SGHAT and CDR2 FQNNGV. In DNA form, the CDR3 reads TGTGCCAGCAGCTTAGGAAGGGGTGCGGAGACCCAGTACTTC. Translated: CASSLGRGAETQYF.

The table lists this clonotype with a few counts. V is TRBV7-2 and J is TRBJ2-5; D may match TRBD1 or TRBD2 (5 bases each). CDR1 is SGHTA and CDR2 is FQGNSA in the germline V gene. This CDR3 region has 15 residues. V was clipped by 4 bases and J by 7 bases, with 19 bases between them. In DNA, the CDR3 is TGTGCCAGCAGCTCTCAGAGCTACCCTGGGGGGACCCAGTACTTC. It yields the protein CASSSQSYPGGTQYF.

This chain links TRBV7-2 with TRBJ1-2; D call uncertain. V was trimmed by 1 base and J by 0 bases, leaving 6 bases between them. Germline V gene lookup returns CDR1 SGHTA and CDR2 FQGNSA. This CDR3 region has 14 residues. The DNA of the CDR3 is TGTGCCAGCAGCTTAGATGGGACTAACTATGGCTACACCTTC. Protein sequence: CASSLDGTNYGYTF.

The CDR3 DNA is TGTGCCAGCAGTGATCCTTGGGGGGGCACCGGGGAGCTGTTTTTT. This sequence encodes CASSDPWGGTGELFF. This chain links TRBV25-1 with TRBJ2-2; 7 bases line up with TRBD2. There are 15 residues in the CDR3. Trimming removed 3 bases from V and 4 bases from J; junction bases left unmatched: 5. CDR1 MGHDK and CDR2 SYGVNS come from the germline V gene.

The V and J genes are TRBV2 and TRBJ2-3, with TRBD2 matching 12 bases. Germline V gene sequence: CDR1 SNHLY, CDR2 FYNNEI. The ends lost 8 bases at V and 5 bases at J; junction bases unmatched: 5. This CDR3 has 14 amino acids. The CDR3 DNA reads as TGTGCCAGCCGCCAACTAGCGGGGGGAGATACGCAGTATTTT. Protein sequence: CASRQLAGGDTQYF.

The chain employs TRBV18 and TRBJ2-4; D is uncertain. This CDR3 has 13 amino acids. Per the germline V gene, CDR1 is KGHSH and CDR2 is LQKENI. Trimming took 6 bases from V and 0 from J, leaving 6 bases between them. The CDR3 DNA reads TGTGCCAGCTCGGTATTAGCCAAAAACATTCAGTACTTC. Translated: CASSVLAKNIQYF. The full variable domain, with the rest looked up from reference TRBV18 and TRBJ2-4, is NAGVMQNPRHLVRRRGQEARLRCSPMKGHSHVYWYRQLPEEGLKFMVYLQKENIIDESGMPKERFSAEFPKEGPSILRIQQVVRGDSAAYFCASSVLAKNIQYFGAGTRLSVL.

V and J are TRBV20-1 and TRBJ2-7; 16 bases fit TRBD2. The DNA matches TRBJ2-5 better at its end, which makes the J call doubtful. This CDR3 spans 16 amino acids. CDR1 and CDR2 from the germline V gene are DFQATT and SNEGSKA (reference sequence). CDR3 amino acids: CSAPGLAGGIGETQYF. The CDR3 coding sequence is TGCAGTGCCCCGGGACTAGCGGGAGGGATCGGTGAGACCCAGTACTTC.

This chain links TRBV7-2 with TRBJ2-7; D is unresolved. The germline CDR1 and CDR2 sequences are SGHTA and FQGNSA. This CDR3 has 13 residues. V was pared by 3 bases and J by 2 bases, with 8 bases between. For the CDR3, the DNA is TGTGCCAGCAGCTTTCCCATCCCCTACGAGCAGTACTTC. This encodes CASSFPIPYEQYF.

This clonotype has a handful of counts. The CDR3 spells CASSQDRGDYNEQFF. The CDR3 bases are TGTGCCAGCAGCCAAGATCGTGGAGACTACAATGAGCAGTTCTTC. The V gene is TRBV4-2, the J gene TRBJ2-1; D gene uncertain. From germline, CDR1 is LGHNA and CDR2 YNFKEQ. This CDR3 region has 15 residues. Trimming left V 0 bases short and J 3 bases short, with 9 bases between.

The CDR3 loop reads CAISAGEGSTDTQYF. The CDR3 DNA reads as TGTGCCATCAGTGCGGGGGAGGGCTCCACAGATACGCAGTATTTT. The chain is built from TRBV10-3 and TRBJ2-3, with 7 bases fitting TRBD2. Germline assignment: CDR1 ENHRY and CDR2 SYGVKD. Germline trimming cut 4 bases from V and 2 bases from J; bases unmatched to any gene: 6. CDR3 size: 15 residues.

V and J are TRBV20-1 and TRBJ1-2, with D possibly matching TRBD1 (6 bases). With 0 bases removed from V and 1 base from J, the gap between germline ends came to 18 bases. CDR3 length: 17 amino acids. CDR1 and CDR2 (germline): DFQATT, SNEGSKA (reference sequence). The CDR3 is CSARERDIPFFNYGYTF. The CDR3 nucleotides read TGCAGTGCTAGAGAACGGGACATCCCTTTTTTTAACTATGGCTACACCTTC.

This clonotype was detected a few times. V is TRBV2 and J is TRBJ1-2, with 7 bases aligning to TRBD1. There are 17 residues in the CDR3. The V gene's germline CDR1 is SNHLY and CDR2 FYNNEI. The trim removed 7 bases at V and 3 bases at J, leaving 17 bases unmatched. The DNA of the CDR3 is TGTGCCAGCACCATCAGAACCCGACAGGGCCCCCACTATGGCTACACCTTC. Residues: CASTIRTRQGPHYGYTF.

The chain uses TRBV7-2 and TRBJ2-7; D remains unclear. V lost 4 bases and J 2 bases, leaving 12 bases between the germline ends. The CDR3 consists of 14 residues. Germline V gene lookup returns CDR1 SGHTA and CDR2 FQGNSA. The CDR3 nucleotides are TGTGCCAGCAGCTCATGGACGGAGACCTACGAGCAGTACTTC. Translated, it gives CASSSWTETYEQYF.

This chain connects TRBV7-9 to TRBJ1-1; 7 bases line up with TRBD1. With V trimmed by 5 bases and J by 5 bases, 14 bases remained unmatched. This CDR3 comprises 16 residues. CDR1 is SEHNR and CDR2 is FQNEAQ in the germline V gene (reference sequence). CDR3 in DNA: TGTGCCAGCAGCCCAGGGGGGGGGGACCTCCGGACTGAAGCTTTCTTT. Translating it yields CASSPGGGDLRTEAFF.

This clonotype was observed once. Germline and junction disagree at one end, which may indicate a read error. The chain has TRBV4-2 and TRBJ1-1; perhaps TRBD1 as D (5 bases). The CDR3 runs 17 residues. The V gene's germline CDR1 is LGHNA and CDR2 YNFKEQ. The CDR3 protein is CASNQLRGQRTHTEAFF. As DNA, the CDR3 is TGTGCCAGCAACCAATTACGTGGGCAGCGGACACACACTGAAGCTTTCTTT.

The rearrangement links TRBV15 to TRBJ1-1; D remains ambiguous. CDR1 and CDR2 from the germline V gene are LNHNV and YYDKDF (reference sequence). The CDR3 covers 14 residues. V lost 1 base to trimming and J lost 1 base, with 7 bases between them. The CDR3 DNA follows: TGTGCCACCAGCAGAGTCTCAGGGAACACTGAAGCTTTCTTT. It encodes CATSRVSGNTEAFF.

This chain uses TRBV27 with TRBJ1-2; D gene ambiguous. Trimming stripped 3 bases from V and 8 bases from J, with 13 bases between. Germline V gene data show CDR1 as MNHEY and CDR2 as SMNVEV (reference sequence). The CDR3 is 13 amino acids. The CDR3 loop reads CASSFLKARGYTF. DNA for the CDR3: TGTGCCAGCAGTTTCCTTAAGGCCCGCGGCTACACCTTC.

The V call is TRBV29-1, the J call TRBJ2-6, with D unclear. Germline CDR1 is SQVTM and CDR2 is ANQGSEA. CDR3 length: 17 amino acids. The ends were cut back, 0 bases at V and 0 bases at J, with 12 bases in the middle. The CDR3: CSVEDLSAYSGANVLTF. CDR3 DNA: TGCAGCGTTGAAGATTTATCAGCTTACTCTGGGGCCAACGTCCTGACTTTC.

This clonotype was seen a single time. This chain links TRBV7-2 with TRBJ2-3, with TRBD1 identical over 7 bases. This CDR3 has 14 residues. Germline values: CDR1 SGHTA, CDR2 FQGNSA. V was pared by 5 bases and J by 6 bases, with 8 bases of the junction left unmatched. CDR3 nucleotides: TGTGCCAGCAGCCGAGGGGGCGAATGGGATACGCAGTATTTT. The encoded protein is CASSRGGEWDTQYF.

V gene TRBV15 combines with J gene TRBJ1-6; no clear D. The CDR3 spans 15 residues. V was cut by 0 bases and J by 7 bases, with 10 bases left in between. Per germline, CDR1 LNHNV and CDR2 YYDKDF (reference sequence). CDR3 amino acids: CATSREGLGNSPLHF. The CDR3 region has the DNA TGTGCCACCAGCAGAGAGGGTCTCGGCAATTCACCCCTCCACTTT.

This clonotype showed up just a few times. The chain recombines TRBV10-3 with TRBJ2-4; D assignment may be TRBD1 or TRBD2 (5 bases each). The germline gives CDR1 ENHRY, CDR2 SYGVKD. This CDR3 contains 16 residues. V dropped 0 bases and J dropped 11 bases, with 20 bases sitting between them. As DNA, the CDR3 is TGTGCCATCAGTGAGTCGAGCCGGGGCCCAACCGAGGTTCAGTACTTC. Translation: CAISESSRGPTEVQYF.

This clonotype has a handful of counts. The CDR3 protein is CSARDWGGKETQYF. In DNA form, the CDR3 reads TGCAGTGCTAGAGATTGGGGGGGCAAGGAGACCCAGTACTTC. The V gene is TRBV20-1, the J gene TRBJ2-7, with D perhaps TRBD2 (7 bases). The J call may be wrong; the DNA end is better matched by TRBJ2-5. Per the germline V gene, CDR1 is DFQATT and CDR2 is SNEGSKA (reference sequence). The CDR3 consists of 14 residues.

V is TRBV4-1 and J is TRBJ1-1; D is unresolved. CDR3 size: 15 residues. Germline CDR1 MGHRA, CDR2 YSYEKL. V lost 7 bases to trimming and J lost 1 base, with 16 bases between them. CDR3: CASMNTRTENTEAFF. The CDR3 region has the DNA TGCGCCAGCATGAACACCCGAACAGAGAACACTGAAGCTTTCTTT.

This clonotype appeared a few times. This chain joins TRBV29-1 and TRBJ1-1, with D hard to call. The CDR3 loop spans 14 amino acids. Germline V gene sequence: CDR1 SQVTM, CDR2 ANQGSEA. Trimming removed 7 bases at V and 0 bases at J, with 15 bases between. CDR3 coding DNA: TGCAGCGGGAAAACCACGCAAATGAACACTGAAGCTTTCTTT. Translating it yields CSGKTTQMNTEAFF.

The chain uses TRBV7-9 and TRBJ1-4; 8 bases map to TRBD1. V shed 5 bases and J 4 bases; nucleotides not matched to a gene: 6. Germline-derived CDR1 and CDR2 are SEHNR and FQNEAQ (reference sequence). This CDR3 region has 15 residues. As DNA, the CDR3 is TGTGCCAGCAGCGATGGGACAGGATTTAATGAAAAACTGTTTTTT. It translates to CASSDGTGFNEKLFF.

This clonotype was picked up a small number of times. The chain recombines TRBV7-9 with TRBJ2-5; possibly TRBD1 or TRBD2 for D (5 bases each). The germline gives CDR1 SEHNR, CDR2 FQNEAQ (reference sequence). Deletions cut 0 bases from V and 2 bases from J, with 19 bases between. The CDR3 is 18 residues long. The CDR3 nucleotides read TGTGCCAGCAGCTTAGCGCTGTCAGGGAGATACGAACAAGAGACCCAGTACTTC. Translation: CASSLALSGRYEQETQYF.

V is TRBV11-2 and J is TRBJ2-5; the match to TRBD1 covers 11 bases. Germline CDR1 is SGHAT and CDR2 is FQNNGV. V was pared by 5 bases and J by 4 bases, with 6 bases of the junction left unmatched. The CDR3 has 15 amino acids. DNA of the CDR3: TGTGCCAGCAGCCTAGGGACAGGGGGGGGAGAGACCCAGTACTTC. Its protein product is CASSLGTGGGETQYF. Based on the CDR3 plus reference TRBV11-2 and TRBJ2-5, the full variable domain is EAGVAQSPRYKIIEKRQSVAFWCNPISGHATLYWYQQILGQGPKLLIQFQNNGVVDDSQLPKDRFSAERLKGVDSTLKIQPAKLEDSAVYLCASSLGTGGGETQYFGPGTRLLVL.

This clonotype was seen only a few times. The rearrangement joins TRBV5-1 to TRBJ2-5; D gene unclear. Matching the DNA end better, TRBJ2-7 makes the J call doubtful. This CDR3 has 11 residues. Germline CDR1 and CDR2: SGHRS and YFSETQ. The CDR3 bases are TGCGCCAGCAGCCGAATCGGCGAGCAGTACTTC. This translates into CASSRIGEQYF.